The rows below give T cell receptor beta chains drawn from one sample of a study of blood T cell repertoires in COVID-19. Sequencing was performed with immunoSEQ multiplex PCR; in TCRdb, only in-frame clones are kept and a portion is missing. The profile shows roughly 150,000 clones, approximately 80% of them singletons. The sample taken for sequencing was peripheral blood. Receptors originate from a man aged 55 to 70 with acute or convalescent COVID-19. Each CDR3 is given with its conserved first and last residue. Fields, in order: V gene, D gene, clone size, J gene, CDR3 DNA, CDR3 protein. The D gene is left open where the match is weak. Only some rows state a clone size, as once, few, many or a class for expanded clones.

V gene: TRBV7-2
D gene: TRBD1
clone size: few
J gene: TRBJ2-1
CDR3 DNA: TGTGCCAGCAGCTTAGGACAGGGGGCACATGAGCAGTTCTTC
CDR3 protein: CASSLGQGAHEQFF

V gene: TRBV28
D gene: TRBD2
clone size: -
J gene: TRBJ2-3
CDR3 DNA: TGTGCCAGCAGGAGTTCCGGGACTAGCGGGAGGCGATCCCGCACAGATACGCAGTATTTT
CDR3 protein: CASRSSGTSGRRSRTDTQYF

V gene: TRBV28
D gene: -
clone size: -
J gene: TRBJ1-3
CDR3 DNA: TGTGCCAGCAGTTTAATCCACTCTGGAAACACCATATATTTT
CDR3 protein: CASSLIHSGNTIYF

V gene: TRBV3-1/TRBV3-2
D gene: TRBD2
clone size: -
J gene: TRBJ2-1
CDR3 DNA: TGTGCCAGCAGCCTGAGCGGGGGGCTGAATGAGCAGTTCTTC
CDR3 protein: CASSLSGGLNEQFF

V gene: TRBV28
D gene: TRBD1
clone size: -
J gene: TRBJ1-2
CDR3 DNA: TGTGCCAGCAGTTTCAGCGGGACAGGGCAATATGGCTACACCTTC
CDR3 protein: CASSFSGTGQYGYTF

V gene: TRBV6-5
D gene: TRBD1
clone size: -
J gene: TRBJ2-7
CDR3 DNA: TGTGCCAGCAGTCCGATCTGGGACAGGGCTAACGAGCAGTACTTC
CDR3 protein: CASSPIWDRANEQYF

V gene: TRBV2
D gene: TRBD1
clone size: -
J gene: TRBJ1-6
CDR3 DNA: TGTGCCAGCAGAGGGACAGGGGATAGTAATTCACCCCTCCACTTT
CDR3 protein: CASRGTGDSNSPLHF

V gene: TRBV7-2
D gene: TRBD1
clone size: -
J gene: TRBJ1-5
CDR3 DNA: TGTGCCAGCAGCCCCTGGGACAGGACCAATCAGCCCCAGCATTTT
CDR3 protein: CASSPWDRTNQPQHF

V gene: TRBV27
D gene: TRBD2
clone size: -
J gene: TRBJ2-1
CDR3 DNA: TGTGCCAGCAGTTTACGGACTAGCGGGAGCTCCTACAATGAGCAGTTCTTC
CDR3 protein: CASSLRTSGSSYNEQFF

V gene: TRBV7-9
D gene: TRBD1
clone size: many
J gene: TRBJ2-1
CDR3 DNA: TGTGCCAGCAGCGTAGACAGGGGTGAGCAGTTCTTC
CDR3 protein: CASSVDRGEQFF

V gene: TRBV18
D gene: TRBD2
clone size: -
J gene: TRBJ2-2
CDR3 DNA: TGTGCCAGCTCACCAAGGCCTAGCGGTGGCGGGGAGCTGTTTTTT
CDR3 protein: CASSPRPSGGGELFF

V gene: TRBV6-4
D gene: -
clone size: once
J gene: TRBJ1-5
CDR3 DNA: TGTGCCAGCAGTGACACCCGGACAGTCTTGGGGAGCAATCAGCCCCAGCATTTT
CDR3 protein: CASSDTRTVLGSNQPQHF

V gene: TRBV14
D gene: -
clone size: -
J gene: TRBJ2-2
CDR3 DNA: TGTGCCAGCAGCCAACGCAGGGGAAACACCGGGGAGCTGTTTTTT
CDR3 protein: CASSQRRGNTGELFF

V gene: TRBV24-1
D gene: TRBD1
clone size: once
J gene: TRBJ1-2
CDR3 DNA: TGTGCCACCAGGTCTGGACAGGGTGACTATGGCTACACCTTC
CDR3 protein: CATRSGQGDYGYTF

V gene: TRBV12-3/TRBV12-4
D gene: TRBD2
clone size: few
J gene: TRBJ2-2
CDR3 DNA: TGTGCCAGCAGGGGACTACGTACCGGGGAGCTGTTTTTT
CDR3 protein: CASRGLRTGELFF

V gene: TRBV7-9
D gene: -
clone size: -
J gene: TRBJ2-1
CDR3 DNA: TGTGCCAGCAGCCCGCGGACCTACAATGAGCAGTTCTTC
CDR3 protein: CASSPRTYNEQFF

V gene: TRBV5-1
D gene: TRBD2
clone size: -
J gene: TRBJ2-3
CDR3 DNA: TGCGCCAGCAGCCGCCTGGGACTAGCGGGAGGTCCCAGCACAGATACGCAGTATTTT
CDR3 protein: CASSRLGLAGGPSTDTQYF

V gene: TRBV2
D gene: -
clone size: few
J gene: TRBJ1-5
CDR3 DNA: TGTGCCAGCAGTGACAGGGTGGAGAATCAGCCCCAGCATTTT
CDR3 protein: CASSDRVENQPQHF

V gene: TRBV6-2/TRBV6-3
D gene: -
clone size: -
J gene: TRBJ1-2
CDR3 DNA: TGTGCCAGCAGTGAGAGGAGTGGCTACACCTTC
CDR3 protein: CASSERSGYTF

V gene: TRBV7-2
D gene: -
clone size: once
J gene: TRBJ1-2
CDR3 DNA: TGTGCCAGCAGCTTAGCCTCAGGAGGAGGAGGCTACACCTTC
CDR3 protein: CASSLASGGGGYTF

V gene: TRBV14
D gene: TRBD1
clone size: -
J gene: TRBJ1-1
CDR3 DNA: TGTGCCAGCAGCCTCCAGACAGGGCGAACTGAAGCTTTCTTT
CDR3 protein: CASSLQTGRTEAFF

V gene: TRBV20-1
D gene: -
clone size: -
J gene: TRBJ1-5
CDR3 DNA: TGCAGTGCTAGTGGCAGGGGCAATCAGCCCCAGCATTTT
CDR3 protein: CSASGRGNQPQHF

V gene: TRBV7-9
D gene: TRBD1
clone size: -
J gene: TRBJ1-2
CDR3 DNA: TGTGCCAGCAGCTCCGACAGGGGCAGGAACTATGGCTACACCTTC
CDR3 protein: CASSSDRGRNYGYTF

V gene: TRBV9
D gene: TRBD2
clone size: -
J gene: TRBJ2-1
CDR3 DNA: TGTGCCAGCAGCCCGCTAGCGGGAGGTCCTAACAATGAGCAGTTCTTC
CDR3 protein: CASSPLAGGPNNEQFF

V gene: TRBV5-1
D gene: -
clone size: -
J gene: TRBJ2-2
CDR3 DNA: TGCGCCAGCAGCTTGGGAGAAATCACCGGGGAGCTGTTTTTT
CDR3 protein: CASSLGEITGELFF

V gene: TRBV9
D gene: TRBD1
clone size: few
J gene: TRBJ2-2
CDR3 DNA: TGTGCCAGCAGCGGGACAGGGGGCACCGGGGAGCTGTTTTTT
CDR3 protein: CASSGTGGTGELFF

V gene: TRBV7-7
D gene: TRBD2
clone size: -
J gene: TRBJ2-5
CDR3 DNA: TGTGCTAGCAGCTTAGGGGGGCTAGCGGGAGGAAAGACCCAGTACTTC
CDR3 protein: CASSLGGLAGGKTQYF

V gene: TRBV6-5
D gene: -
clone size: -
J gene: TRBJ2-7
CDR3 DNA: TGTGCCAGCCCGTCGGGGAGCTACGAGCAGTACTTC
CDR3 protein: CASPSGSYEQYF

V gene: TRBV5-6
D gene: -
clone size: once
J gene: TRBJ2-7
CDR3 DNA: TGTGCCAGCAGCTTCCAACAGGGCTACGAGCAGTACTTC
CDR3 protein: CASSFQQGYEQYF

V gene: TRBV5-1
D gene: -
clone size: -
J gene: TRBJ1-1
CDR3 DNA: TGCGCCAGCGGCGACAGACTGAACACTGAAGCTTTCTTT
CDR3 protein: CASGDRLNTEAFF

V gene: TRBV7-8
D gene: -
clone size: few
J gene: TRBJ2-1
CDR3 DNA: TGTGCCAGCAGCTCGACTAGCTCCTACAATGAGCAGTTCTTC
CDR3 protein: CASSSTSSYNEQFF

V gene: TRBV12-3/TRBV12-4
D gene: -
clone size: -
J gene: TRBJ2-3
CDR3 DNA: TGTGCCAGCAGTTCGTACAGGGTGGATACGCAGTATTTT
CDR3 protein: CASSSYRVDTQYF

V gene: TRBV19
D gene: TRBD2
clone size: -
J gene: TRBJ2-3
CDR3 DNA: TGTGCCAGCTCTCCGGGGGGGTCCCGCACAGATACGCAGTATTTT
CDR3 protein: CASSPGGSRTDTQYF

V gene: TRBV7-9
D gene: TRBD1
clone size: -
J gene: TRBJ2-1
CDR3 DNA: TGTGCCAGCAGCTCGACAGGGGGCGGGTACAATGAGCAGTTCTTC
CDR3 protein: CASSSTGGGYNEQFF

V gene: TRBV4-3
D gene: TRBD2
clone size: -
J gene: TRBJ2-7
CDR3 DNA: TGCGCCAGCAGCCCTAGCGGGAGGCAACCCTACGAGCAGTACTTC
CDR3 protein: CASSPSGRQPYEQYF

V gene: TRBV3-1/TRBV3-2
D gene: -
clone size: -
J gene: TRBJ1-1
CDR3 DNA: TGTGCCAGCAGCCAAGAGGTATACAGTGAAGCTTTCTTT
CDR3 protein: CASSQEVYSEAFF

V gene: TRBV6-5
D gene: -
clone size: -
J gene: TRBJ2-1
CDR3 DNA: TGTGCCAGCAGCGCCAGGGCGGCCAATGAGCAGTTCTTC
CDR3 protein: CASSARAANEQFF

V gene: TRBV7-9
D gene: TRBD1
clone size: -
J gene: TRBJ1-2
CDR3 DNA: TGTGCCAGCAGCTCACAGGGGCAGGGTGATGGCTACACCTTC
CDR3 protein: CASSSQGQGDGYTF

V gene: TRBV7-8
D gene: -
clone size: -
J gene: TRBJ1-3
CDR3 DNA: TGTGCCAGCAGCTTGGCCAGGGAAAACACCATATATTTT
CDR3 protein: CASSLARENTIYF

V gene: TRBV7-2
D gene: -
clone size: -
J gene: TRBJ1-4
CDR3 DNA: TGTGCCAGCACCCAATCCCTCGGGGTCGAAAAACTGTTTTTT
CDR3 protein: CASTQSLGVEKLFF